This T cell receptor beta chain was identified in a study of T cell clonotyping in hematopoietic cell transplantation. TCRdb's copy holds only in-frame clones and misses some; the assay was immunoSEQ multiplex PCR. The repertoire has approximately 8,000 clones, around nine tenths of them found once; the top ten carry roughly 4.1%. The germline gives CDR1 MDHEN, CDR2 SYDVKM. CDR3 length: 14 residues. Trimming removed 7 bases from V and 4 bases from J, with 14 bases in between. The receptor was isolated from a female patient aged 50 to 65 who had an allogeneic stem cell transplant from an unrelated donor, so the T cells may come from the graft donor. Some clones in this sample may be carry-over from other donors' samples. This chain links TRBV28 with TRBJ1-5; D is unresolved. Sample: PBMCs, taken 180 days after allogeneic stem cell transplant. CDR3 loop: CASTSPAGNQPQHF. As DNA, the CDR3 is TGTGCCAGCACGTCCCCGGCTGGGAATCAGCCCCAGCATTTT.